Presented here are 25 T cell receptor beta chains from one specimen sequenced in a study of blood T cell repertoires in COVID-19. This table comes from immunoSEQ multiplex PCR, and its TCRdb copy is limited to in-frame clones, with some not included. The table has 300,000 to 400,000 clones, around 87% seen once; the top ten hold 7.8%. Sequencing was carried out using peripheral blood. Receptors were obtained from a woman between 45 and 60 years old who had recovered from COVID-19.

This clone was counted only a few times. The CDR3 nucleotides read TGTGCCAGCAGTTACTCCGGACAGGGCAGTACGCCCCAGCATTTT. It codes for CASSYSGQGSTPQHF. This chain links TRBV6-2 or TRBV6-3 with TRBJ1-5; 8 nucleotides align to TRBD1. Germline V CDR1 and CDR2: MNHEY, SVGEGT. Unmatched junction bases numbered 7, after V lost 0 bases and J lost 9 bases. CDR3 length equals 15 residues.

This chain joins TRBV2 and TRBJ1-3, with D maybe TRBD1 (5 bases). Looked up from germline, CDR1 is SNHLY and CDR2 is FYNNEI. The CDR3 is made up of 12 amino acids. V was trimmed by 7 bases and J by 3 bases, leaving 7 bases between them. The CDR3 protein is CASTGGGNTIYF. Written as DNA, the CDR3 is TGTGCCAGCACCGGGGGTGGAAACACCATATATTTT.

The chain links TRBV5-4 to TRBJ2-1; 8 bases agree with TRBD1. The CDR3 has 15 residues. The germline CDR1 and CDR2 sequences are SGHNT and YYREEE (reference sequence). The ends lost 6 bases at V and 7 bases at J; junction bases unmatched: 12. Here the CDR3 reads CASKATGGIGNEQFF. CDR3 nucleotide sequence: TGTGCCAGCAAAGCTACAGGGGGAATTGGGAATGAGCAGTTCTTC.

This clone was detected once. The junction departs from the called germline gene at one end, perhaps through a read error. The CDR3 sequence is CASSDFGLAGAFHF. The CDR3 nucleotides are TGTGCCAGCAGTGACTTCGGACTAGCGGGAGCTTTTCATTTT. The gene calls are TRBV25-1 and TRBJ2-3; TRBD2 aligns across 13 bases. This CDR3 has 14 residues. Germline assignment: CDR1 MGHDK and CDR2 SYGVNS.

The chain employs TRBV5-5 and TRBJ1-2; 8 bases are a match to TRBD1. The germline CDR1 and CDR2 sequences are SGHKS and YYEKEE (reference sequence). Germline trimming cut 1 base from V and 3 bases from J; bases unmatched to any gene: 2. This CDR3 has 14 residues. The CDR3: CASSLQGADYGYTF. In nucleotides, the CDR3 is TGTGCCAGCAGCTTGCAGGGGGCGGACTATGGCTACACCTTC.

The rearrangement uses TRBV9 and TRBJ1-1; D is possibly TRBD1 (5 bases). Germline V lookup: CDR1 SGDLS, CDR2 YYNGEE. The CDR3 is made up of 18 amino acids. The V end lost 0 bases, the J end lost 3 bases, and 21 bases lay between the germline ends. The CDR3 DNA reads TGTGCCAGCAGCGTAGGAGGAGGGGTGTCGAAGTCGGACACTGAAGCTTTCTTT. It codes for CASSVGGGVSKSDTEAFF.

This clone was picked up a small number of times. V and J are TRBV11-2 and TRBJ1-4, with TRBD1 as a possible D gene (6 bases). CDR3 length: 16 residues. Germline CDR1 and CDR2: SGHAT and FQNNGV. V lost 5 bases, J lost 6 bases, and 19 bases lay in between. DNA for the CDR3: TGTGCCAGCAGCGCGCGACCGGGACACTTCGATGAAAAACTGTTTTTT. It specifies CASSARPGHFDEKLFF. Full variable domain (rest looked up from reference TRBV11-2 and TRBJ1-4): EAGVAQSPRYKIIEKRQSVAFWCNPISGHATLYWYQQILGQGPKLLIQFQNNGVVDDSQLPKDRFSAERLKGVDSTLKIQPAKLEDSAVYLCASSARPGHFDEKLFFGSGTQLSVL.

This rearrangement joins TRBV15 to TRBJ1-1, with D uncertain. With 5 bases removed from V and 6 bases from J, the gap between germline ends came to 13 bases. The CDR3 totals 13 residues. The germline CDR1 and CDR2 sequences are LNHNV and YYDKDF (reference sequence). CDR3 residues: CATSSSGYAEAFF. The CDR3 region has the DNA TGTGCCACCAGCTCCTCAGGTTACGCTGAAGCTTTCTTT.

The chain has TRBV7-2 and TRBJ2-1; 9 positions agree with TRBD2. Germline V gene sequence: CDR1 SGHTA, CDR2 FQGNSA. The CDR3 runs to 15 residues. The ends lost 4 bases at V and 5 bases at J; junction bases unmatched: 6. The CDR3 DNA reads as TGTGCCAGCAGCTCGCAGACTAGCGGAAACAATGAGCAGTTCTTC. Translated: CASSSQTSGNNEQFF.

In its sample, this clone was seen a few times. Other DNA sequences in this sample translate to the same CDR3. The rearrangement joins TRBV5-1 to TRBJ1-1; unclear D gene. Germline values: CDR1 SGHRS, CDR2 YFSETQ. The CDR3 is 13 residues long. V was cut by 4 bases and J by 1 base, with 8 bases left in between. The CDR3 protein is CASSPPGNTEAFF. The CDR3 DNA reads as TGCGCCAGCAGCCCGCCGGGGAACACTGAAGCTTTCTTT.

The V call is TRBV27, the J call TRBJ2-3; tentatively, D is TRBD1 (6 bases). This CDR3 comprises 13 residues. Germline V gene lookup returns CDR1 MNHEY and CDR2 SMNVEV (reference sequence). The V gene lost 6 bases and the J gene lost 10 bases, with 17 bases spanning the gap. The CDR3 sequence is CASRRDIGQAQYF. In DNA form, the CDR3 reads TGTGCCAGCAGAAGGGACATCGGGCAGGCGCAGTATTTT.

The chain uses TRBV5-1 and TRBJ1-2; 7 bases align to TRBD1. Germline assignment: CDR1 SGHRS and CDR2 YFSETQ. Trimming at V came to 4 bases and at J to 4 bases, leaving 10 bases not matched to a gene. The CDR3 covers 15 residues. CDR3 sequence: CASSDRQGPSYGYTF. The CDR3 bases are TGCGCCAGCAGCGACCGACAGGGTCCCAGCTATGGCTACACCTTC. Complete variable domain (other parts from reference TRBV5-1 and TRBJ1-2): KAGVTQTPRYLIKTRGQQVTLSCSPISGHRSVSWYQQTPGQGLQFLFEYFSETQRNKGNFPGRFSGRQFSNSRSEMNVSTLELGDSALYLCASSDRQGPSYGYTFGSGTRLTVV.

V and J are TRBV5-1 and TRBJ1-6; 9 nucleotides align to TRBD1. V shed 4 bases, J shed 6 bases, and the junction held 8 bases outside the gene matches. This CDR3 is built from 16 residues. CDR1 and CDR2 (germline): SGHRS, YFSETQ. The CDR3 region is CASSERDRDFNSPLHF. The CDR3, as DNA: TGCGCCAGCAGCGAGCGGGACAGGGATTTTAATTCACCCCTCCACTTT.

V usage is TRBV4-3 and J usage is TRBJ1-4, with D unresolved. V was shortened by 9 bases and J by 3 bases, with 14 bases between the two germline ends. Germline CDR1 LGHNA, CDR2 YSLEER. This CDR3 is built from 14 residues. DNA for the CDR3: TGCGCCAGTTCGAAATTAACGGCTAATGAAAAACTGTTTTTT. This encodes CASSKLTANEKLFF.

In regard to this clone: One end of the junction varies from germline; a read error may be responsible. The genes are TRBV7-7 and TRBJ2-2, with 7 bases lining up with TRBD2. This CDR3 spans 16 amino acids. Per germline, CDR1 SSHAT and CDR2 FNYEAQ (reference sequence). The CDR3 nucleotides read TGTGCTAGCAGCTCGTCAGCGGGACTTTTTACCGGGGAGCTGTTTTTT. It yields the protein CASSSSAGLFTGELFF. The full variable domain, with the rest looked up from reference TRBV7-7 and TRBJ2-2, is GAGVSQSPRYKVTKRGQDVTLRCDPISSHATLYWYQQALGQGPEFLTYFNYEAQPDKSGLPSDRFSAERPEGSISTLTIQRTEQRDSAMYRCASSSSAGLFTGELFFGEGSRLTVL.

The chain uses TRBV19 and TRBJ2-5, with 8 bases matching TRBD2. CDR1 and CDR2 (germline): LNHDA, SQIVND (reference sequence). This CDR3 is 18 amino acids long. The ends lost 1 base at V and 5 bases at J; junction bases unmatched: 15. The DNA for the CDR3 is TGTGCCAGTAGTATAGGGGCCTCCACGAGCGGGGGCGGGGAGACCCAGTACTTC. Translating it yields CASSIGASTSGGGETQYF.

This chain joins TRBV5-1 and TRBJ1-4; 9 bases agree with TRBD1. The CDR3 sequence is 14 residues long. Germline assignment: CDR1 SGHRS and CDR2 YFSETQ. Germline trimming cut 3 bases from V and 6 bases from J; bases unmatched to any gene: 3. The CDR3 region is CASSSDRGHEKLFF. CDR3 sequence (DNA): TGCGCCAGCAGCTCGGACAGGGGACATGAAAAACTGTTTTTT. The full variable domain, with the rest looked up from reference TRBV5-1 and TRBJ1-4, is KAGVTQTPRYLIKTRGQQVTLSCSPISGHRSVSWYQQTPGQGLQFLFEYFSETQRNKGNFPGRFSGRQFSNSRSEMNVSTLELGDSALYLCASSSDRGHEKLFFGSGTQLSVL.

CDR3 amino acids: CASSPSSGTDTQYF. CDR3 sequence (DNA): TGTGCCAGCTCACCGTCTAGCGGCACAGATACGCAGTATTTT. This chain uses TRBV18 with TRBJ2-3, with D tentatively TRBD2 (6 bases). The germline V gene has CDR1 KGHSH and CDR2 LQKENI. The CDR3 runs 14 residues. Trimming pared 3 bases from V and 1 base from J, leaving 8 bases between.

The CDR3 here is CASSLVAGTQRAQYF. The CDR3 nucleotides read TGTGCCAGCAGCTTAGTCGCCGGGACACAAAGGGCCCAGTACTTC. The chain joins TRBV7-2 to TRBJ2-5, with D perhaps TRBD1 (6 bases). Germline CDR1 SGHTA, CDR2 FQGNSA. The CDR3 has 15 residues. Trimming pared 1 base from V and 9 bases from J, leaving 18 bases between.

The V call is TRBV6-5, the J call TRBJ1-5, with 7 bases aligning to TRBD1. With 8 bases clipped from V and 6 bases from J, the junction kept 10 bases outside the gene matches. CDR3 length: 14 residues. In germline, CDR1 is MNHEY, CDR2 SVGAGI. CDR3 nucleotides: TGTGCCAGCTCTTCTCGACAGGGTAGTCAGCCCCAGCATTTT. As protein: CASSSRQGSQPQHF.

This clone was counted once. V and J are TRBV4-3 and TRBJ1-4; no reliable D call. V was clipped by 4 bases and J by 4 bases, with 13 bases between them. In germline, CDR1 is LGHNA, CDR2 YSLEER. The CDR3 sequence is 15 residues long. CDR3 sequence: CASSLVEADNEKLFF. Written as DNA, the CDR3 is TGCGCCAGCAGCCTCGTGGAGGCAGATAATGAAAAACTGTTTTTT.

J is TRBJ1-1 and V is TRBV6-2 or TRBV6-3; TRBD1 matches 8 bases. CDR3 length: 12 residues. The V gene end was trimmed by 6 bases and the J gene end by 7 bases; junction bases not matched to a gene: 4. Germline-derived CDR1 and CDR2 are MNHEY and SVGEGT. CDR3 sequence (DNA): TGTGCCAGCAGCCGGACAGGGCTTGAAGCTTTCTTT. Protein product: CASSRTGLEAFF.

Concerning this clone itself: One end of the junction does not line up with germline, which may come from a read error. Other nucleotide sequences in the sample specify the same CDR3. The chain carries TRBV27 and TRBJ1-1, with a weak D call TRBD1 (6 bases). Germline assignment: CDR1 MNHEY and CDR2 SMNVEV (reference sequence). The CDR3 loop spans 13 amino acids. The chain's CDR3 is CASSLRGNTEAFF. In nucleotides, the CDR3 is TGTGCCAGCAGTTTAAGGGGGAACACTGAGGCTTTCTTT.

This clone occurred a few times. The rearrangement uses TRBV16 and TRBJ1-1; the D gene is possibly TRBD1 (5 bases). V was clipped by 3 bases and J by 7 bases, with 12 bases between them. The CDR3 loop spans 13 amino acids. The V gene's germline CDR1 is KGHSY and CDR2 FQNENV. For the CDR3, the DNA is TGTGCCAGCAGCCAGGGGACTATAGGTGAAGCTTTCTTT. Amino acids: CASSQGTIGEAFF.

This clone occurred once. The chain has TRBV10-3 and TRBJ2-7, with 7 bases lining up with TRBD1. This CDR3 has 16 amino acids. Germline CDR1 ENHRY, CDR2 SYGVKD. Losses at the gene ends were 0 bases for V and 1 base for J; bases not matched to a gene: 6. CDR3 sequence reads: CAISESRQGASYEQYF. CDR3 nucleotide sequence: TGTGCCATCAGTGAGTCCCGACAGGGTGCATCCTACGAGCAGTACTTC.